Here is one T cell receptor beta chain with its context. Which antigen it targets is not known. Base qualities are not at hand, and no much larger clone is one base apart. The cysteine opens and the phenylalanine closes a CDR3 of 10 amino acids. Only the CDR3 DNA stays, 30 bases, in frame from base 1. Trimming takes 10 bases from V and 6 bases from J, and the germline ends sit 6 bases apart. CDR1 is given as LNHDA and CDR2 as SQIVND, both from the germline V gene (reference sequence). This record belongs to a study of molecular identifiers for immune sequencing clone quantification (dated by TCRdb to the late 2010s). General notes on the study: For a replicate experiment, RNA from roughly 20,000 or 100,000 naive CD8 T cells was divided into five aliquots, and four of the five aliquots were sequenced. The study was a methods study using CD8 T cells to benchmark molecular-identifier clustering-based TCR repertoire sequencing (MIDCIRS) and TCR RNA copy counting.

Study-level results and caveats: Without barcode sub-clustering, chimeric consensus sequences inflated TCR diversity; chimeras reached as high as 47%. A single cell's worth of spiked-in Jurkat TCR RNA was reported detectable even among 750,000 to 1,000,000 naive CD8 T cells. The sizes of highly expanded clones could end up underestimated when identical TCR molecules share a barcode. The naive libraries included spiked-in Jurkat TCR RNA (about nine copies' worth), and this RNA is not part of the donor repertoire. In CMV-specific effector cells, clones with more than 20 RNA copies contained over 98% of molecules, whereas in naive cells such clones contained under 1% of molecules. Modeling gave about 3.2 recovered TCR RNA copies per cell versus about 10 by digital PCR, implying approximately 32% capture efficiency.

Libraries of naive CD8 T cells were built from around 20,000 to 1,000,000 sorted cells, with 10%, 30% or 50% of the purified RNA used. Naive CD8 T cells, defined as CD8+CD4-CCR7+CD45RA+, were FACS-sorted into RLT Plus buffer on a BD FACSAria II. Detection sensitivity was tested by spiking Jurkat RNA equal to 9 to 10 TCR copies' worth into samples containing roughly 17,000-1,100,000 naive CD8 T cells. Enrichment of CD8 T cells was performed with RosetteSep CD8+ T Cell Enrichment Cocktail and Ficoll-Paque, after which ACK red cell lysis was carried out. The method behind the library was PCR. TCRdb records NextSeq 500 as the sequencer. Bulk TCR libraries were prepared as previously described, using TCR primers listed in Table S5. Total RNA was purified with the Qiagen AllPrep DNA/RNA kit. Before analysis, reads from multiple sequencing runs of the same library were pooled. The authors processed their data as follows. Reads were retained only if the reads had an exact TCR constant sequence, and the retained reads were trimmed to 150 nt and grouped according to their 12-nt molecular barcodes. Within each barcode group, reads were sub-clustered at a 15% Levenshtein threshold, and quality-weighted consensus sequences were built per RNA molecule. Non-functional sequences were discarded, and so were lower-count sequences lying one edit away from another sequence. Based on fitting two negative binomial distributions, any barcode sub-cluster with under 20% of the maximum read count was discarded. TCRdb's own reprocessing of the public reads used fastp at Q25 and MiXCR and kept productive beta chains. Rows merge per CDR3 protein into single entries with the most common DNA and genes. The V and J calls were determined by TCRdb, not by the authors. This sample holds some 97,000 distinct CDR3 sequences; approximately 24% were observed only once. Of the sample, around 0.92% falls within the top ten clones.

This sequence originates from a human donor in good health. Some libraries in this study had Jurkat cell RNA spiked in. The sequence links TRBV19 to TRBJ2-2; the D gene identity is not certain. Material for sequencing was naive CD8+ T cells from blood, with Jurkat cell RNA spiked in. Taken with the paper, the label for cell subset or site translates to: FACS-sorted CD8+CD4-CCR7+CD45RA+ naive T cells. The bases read TGTGCCATCTGGGCCGGGGAGCTGTTTTTT. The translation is CAIWAGELFF. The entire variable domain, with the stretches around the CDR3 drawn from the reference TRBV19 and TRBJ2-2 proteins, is DGGITQSPKYLFRKEGQNVTLSCEQNLNHDAMYWYRQDPGQGLRLIYYSQIVNDFQKGDIAEGYSVSREKKESFPLTVTSAQKNPTAFYLCAIWAGELFFGEGSRLTVL.